Below are 31 T cell receptor beta chains sequenced from a single sample in a study of tumor and adjacent non-tumor tissue in lung cancer. Three rounds of nested PCR, following a modified ARM-PCR protocol, produced the TCRbeta library. Each CDR3 protein gets one entry after TCRdb re-called the multiplex PCR reads with MiXCR. The table lists about 80,000 distinct CDR3 sequences, 80% to 90% of them singletons. The template was RNA from unsorted bulk tissue. The normal lung tissue was taken more than 3 cm from the tumor edge. Source material: distant non-tumor lung tissue. The receptor set was obtained from a man aged 55 to 70 with non-small cell lung cancer.

In the case of this clonotype: The CDR3 does not end in the conserved phenylalanine or tryptophan, so this is likely a read error. The DNA is left out, because the CDR3 cannot be placed on it with certainty; the CDR3 is given as TCRdb lists it. V is TRBV20-1 and J is TRBJ2-1; TRBD2, as called in the table, went unchecked against the DNA. The CDR3 spans 14 residues, counting both ends. The germline CDR1 and CDR2 sequences are DFQATT and SNEGSKA (reference sequence). CDR3: CSAGTSGGLNEQIL.

In regard to this clonotype: Given the absence of the conserved phenylalanine or tryptophan at the CDR3 end, a read error is likely. This chain connects TRBV11-2 to TRBJ2-6, with a weak D call TRBD1 (5 bases). Germline loops: CDR1 SGHAT, CDR2 FQNNGV. The CDR3 totals 14 residues. CDR3 nucleotides: TGTGTCAGCAGTCCTACCTCTGGGGCTAACGTGCTGACTTCC. Translated, it gives CVSSPTSGANVLTS.

V gene TRBV20-1 combines with J gene TRBJ1-2; D possibly corresponds to TRBD1 (5 bases). The CDR3 has 13 residues. Germline V lookup: CDR1 DFQATT, CDR2 SNEGSKA (reference sequence). Trimming took 5 bases from V and 13 from J, leaving 23 bases between them. The DNA for the CDR3 is TGCAGTGCTGCCCCAGGGACTACTGTTTGCTGCACCTTC. As protein: CSAAPGTTVCCTF.

About this clonotype itself: A junction end diverges from the germline sequence, so it may reflect a read error. CDR3 coding DNA: TGCAGTGCTGGAGGGGGGGGTACATGGGGCACTGTAGCAAATCAGCCCCAGCACTTT. Its protein product is CSAGGGGTWGTVANQPQHF. The V call is TRBV20-1, the J call TRBJ1-5, with TRBD1 as a possible D gene (6 bases). Germline values: CDR1 DFQATT, CDR2 SNEGSKA (reference sequence). CDR3 length: 19 residues.

Details on this clonotype: A much larger clone is a single base away; this may be a read error. This rearrangement joins TRBV5-6 to TRBJ2-5, with a weak D call TRBD2 (5 bases). The germline CDR1 and CDR2 sequences are SGHDT and YYEEEE. This CDR3 is built from 14 residues. In DNA form, the CDR3 reads TGTACCAGCAGCTTGGTACGGGGACAAGAGACCCAGTACTTC. Translation: CTSSLVRGQETQYF. The full variable domain, completed using reference TRBV5-6 and TRBJ2-5, is DAGVTQSPTHLIKTRGQQVTLRCSPKSGHDTVSWYQQALGQGPQFIFQYYEEEERQRGNFPDRFSGHQFPNYSSELNVNALLLGDSALYLCTSSLVRGQETQYFGPGTRLLVL.

A word on this clonotype: The CDR3 ends on some other residue instead of the conserved phenylalanine or tryptophan, so this is likely a read error. The chain uses TRBV29-1 and TRBJ2-3, with D perhaps given as TRBD1 or TRBD2 (6 bases each). The germline CDR1 and CDR2 sequences are SQVTM and ANQGSEA. The germline V and J ends were trimmed by 2 bases and 5 bases, with 29 bases remaining between them. The CDR3 runs to 19 residues. The CDR3 sequence: CSVELPGQGYSGGEDTQYS. The DNA for the CDR3 is TGCAGCGTTGAACTTCCGGGACAAGGGTATTCCGGAGGGGAAGATACGCAGTATTCT.

Note on this clonotype: A single base separates this from a much larger clone, so it may be a read error. The chain has TRBV5-4 and TRBJ2-3; D unresolved. V was clipped by 3 bases and J by 4 bases, with 21 bases between them. From germline, CDR1 is SGHNT and CDR2 YYREEE (reference sequence). The CDR3 sequence is 17 residues long. The CDR3 nucleotides read TGTGCCAGCAGCTCAACTCCAACATGGTCGAATGCAGATACGCAGTATTTT. This gives the protein CASSSTPTWSNADTQYF. Using reference TRBV5-4 and TRBJ2-3 for the parts outside the CDR3, the full variable domain is ETGVTQSPTHLIKTRGQQVTLRCSSQSGHNTVSWYQQALGQGPQFIFQYYREEENGRGNFPPRFSGLQFPNYSSELNVNALELDDSALYLCASSSTPTWSNADTQYFGPGTRLTVL.

The chain combines TRBV29-1 with TRBJ2-3; 7 bases are a match to TRBD1. The germline V gene encodes CDR1 SQVTM and CDR2 ANQGSEA. V was pared by 4 bases and J by 12 bases, with 10 bases of the junction left unmatched. CDR3 size: 12 residues. The CDR3 protein is CSVGQGGVTQYF. In DNA form, the CDR3 reads TGCAGCGTTGGACAGGGTGGGGTTACACAGTATTTT.

As to this clonotype: Compared with germline, one end of the junction differs, possibly owing to a read error. This rearrangement joins TRBV4-2 to TRBJ1-1; 8 bases fit TRBD1. Germline CDR1 and CDR2: LGHNA and YNFKEQ. The CDR3 runs to 15 residues. In DNA form, the CDR3 reads TGTGCCGGCAGCCAGCTACAGGGGGTGAACGCTGAAGCTTTCTTT. It yields the protein CAGSQLQGVNAEAFF.

This rearrangement joins TRBV6-2 or TRBV6-3 to TRBJ2-1, with D possibly TRBD1 on 6 matching bases. V lost 7 bases and J 6 bases, leaving 16 bases between the germline ends. The CDR3 contains 14 residues. Germline V CDR1 and CDR2: MNHEY, SVGEGT. Written as DNA, the CDR3 is TGTGCCAGCATCGACAGGACAGTCCGCAATGAGCAGTTCTTC. Encoded protein: CASIDRTVRNEQFF.

Comments on this clonotype: Its ends do not fully match the called genes, so a read error is possible. CDR3 amino acids: CNVGGWGTLSAEQYF. The CDR3 DNA reads as TGCAACGTTGGAGGGTGGGGCACTCTCTCGGCCGAGCAGTATTTC. The V call is TRBV29-1, the J call TRBJ2-7, with a possible D match to TRBD2 (6 bases). The CDR3 contains 15 residues. The germline V gene has CDR1 SQVTM and CDR2 ANQGSEA.

Concerning this clonotype itself: No conserved phenylalanine or tryptophan is present at the end of the CDR3, so a read error is the likely explanation. The chain joins TRBV11-3 to TRBJ1-4; D perhaps matches TRBD1 (5 bases). The CDR3 length is 16 residues. From germline, CDR1 is SGHNT and CDR2 YENEEA. The chain's CDR3 is CVSSLDLTRVEEKLFL. CDR3 DNA: TGTGTCAGCAGCTTAGATCTAACCAGGGTAGAAGAAAAACTGTTTTTA.

In the case of this clonotype: One end of the junction does not line up with germline, which may come from a read error. The V and J genes are TRBV20-1 and TRBJ2-1; 7 bases match TRBD2. The CDR3 is 15 residues long. The germline CDR1 and CDR2 sequences are DFQATT and SNEGSKA (reference sequence). Here the CDR3 reads CSAGDCGSSYNEQFF. The CDR3 DNA reads TGCAGTGCTGGAGATTGCGGGAGTTCCTACAATGAGCAGTTCTTC.

Regarding this clonotype: The CDR3 end shows no conserved phenylalanine or tryptophan, and so a read error is likely. The DNA is left out, because the CDR3 cannot be placed on it with certainty; the CDR3 is given as TCRdb lists it. The gene calls are TRBV11-2 and TRBJ2-2. Germline V gene data show CDR1 as SGHAT and CDR2 as FQNNGV. Inclusive of both ends, the CDR3 amounts to 15 amino acids. The CDR3 loop is CASSEGGRSTGELLS.

About this clonotype itself: A junction boundary mismatches the germline segment, possibly from a read error. The chain combines TRBV4-3 with TRBJ1-1; D is undetermined. The CDR3 runs to 16 residues. Germline V CDR1 and CDR2: LGHNA, YSLEER. CDR3 in amino acids: CAGSQDHSHSNTEAFF. The CDR3 nucleotides are TGCGCCGGCAGCCAAGATCATAGCCATTCCAACACTGAAGCTTTCTTT.

This clonotype was recorded a few times. One end of the junction varies from germline; a read error may be responsible. CDR3 DNA: TGTGCCAGCAGTTCAGTTCCAAAGGACAGACCCTCTGGGGCCAACGTCCTAACTTTC. Translated: CASSSVPKDRPSGANVLTF. The rearrangement links TRBV11-2 to TRBJ2-6, with a weak D call TRBD1 (6 bases). Per the germline V gene, CDR1 is SGHAT and CDR2 is FQNNGV. CDR3 length equals 19 residues.

Comments on this clonotype: The junction departs from the called germline gene at one end, perhaps through a read error. The chain couples TRBV20-1 to TRBJ2-7; tentatively, D is TRBD1 (6 bases). The germline V gene encodes CDR1 DFQATT and CDR2 SNEGSKA (reference sequence). The CDR3 consists of 12 residues. For the CDR3, the DNA is TGCGGTGCTAGAAACAGGGCGGATGAGCAGTACTTC. It yields the protein CGARNRADEQYF.

This clonotype was detected a few times. Being one base from a much bigger clone, this may be a read error. This chain joins TRBV6-5 and TRBJ2-1, with D possibly called TRBD1 or TRBD2 (6 bases each). Per germline, CDR1 MNHEY and CDR2 SVGAGI. The CDR3 spans 16 residues. The CDR3 spells CVLSNHASEGEDEQFF. The CDR3 DNA sequence: TGTGTCTTATCCAACCACGCTAGCGAGGGGGAGGATGAGCAGTTCTTC.

To note about this clonotype: As the CDR3 is not closed by the conserved phenylalanine or tryptophan, this likely results from a read error. Here the CDR3 reads CGVSGTSGFTRELFI. The CDR3, as DNA: TGCGGCGTGTCCGGGACTAGCGGGTTCACCAGGGAGCTGTTTATT. The chain is built from TRBV29-1 and TRBJ2-2; 12 bases match TRBD2. In germline, CDR1 is SQVTM, CDR2 ANQGSEA. This CDR3 is 15 amino acids long.

About this clonotype: A much bigger clone sits one base away, suggesting this may be a read error. This rearrangement joins TRBV7-8 to TRBJ2-7; 8 nucleotides match TRBD1. The germline V gene encodes CDR1 SGHVS and CDR2 FQNEAQ. The CDR3 loop spans 14 amino acids. The CDR3 DNA reads TGTGCCAACAGCTGGGAGGACAGGGCGTACGAGCAGTACTTC. The encoded protein is CANSWEDRAYEQYF.

Points on this clonotype: One base away lies a much larger clone, so this may be a sequencing read error. The J gene is TRBJ1-2, the V gene TRBV10-3, with D perhaps TRBD1 (6 bases). The germline CDR1 and CDR2 sequences are ENHRY and SYGVKD. The CDR3 spans 13 residues. The CDR3 sequence: CPISEEGDYGYTF. CDR3 in DNA: TGTCCCATCAGTGAGGAGGGGGACTATGGCTACACCTTC.

Note on this clonotype: At one of its ends the junction is not consistent with the germline gene, which may arise from a read error. This chain links TRBV11-3 with TRBJ2-3; D could derive from TRBD1 or TRBD2 (5 bases each). The V gene's germline CDR1 is SGHNT and CDR2 YENEEA. This CDR3 is built from 16 residues. The CDR3 loop is CVSSSGLLGGTGTQYF. CDR3 nucleotides: TGTGTCAGCAGCTCCGGACTCTTAGGTGGCACAGGTACGCAGTATTTT.

Note on this clonotype: At one end the junction does not follow the germline gene, possibly because of a read error. The chain carries TRBV5-4 and TRBJ1-1, with D perhaps matching TRBD1 (5 bases). Germline V gives CDR1 SGHNT, CDR2 YYREEE (reference sequence). This CDR3 is built from 13 residues. CDR3 nucleotide sequence: TGTGCCGACAGCTCTCCGATGAACGCTGAAGCTTTCTTT. Translating gives CADSSPMNAEAFF.

The chain uses TRBV20-1 and TRBJ2-1, with 7 bases identical to TRBD1. CDR1 is DFQATT and CDR2 is SNEGSKA in the germline V gene (reference sequence). This CDR3 is 13 amino acids long. J was trimmed by 9 bases and V by 5 bases; bases with no gene match: 10. This CDR3 reads CSAPGTAHREQFF. CDR3 coding DNA: TGCAGTGCTCCCGGGACAGCGCACCGTGAGCAGTTCTTC.

V usage is TRBV5-4 and J usage is TRBJ2-7; 12 bases line up with TRBD1. The J call may not be correct, given that the DNA end is closer to TRBJ2-1. Germline V gene lookup returns CDR1 SGHNT and CDR2 YYREEE (reference sequence). This CDR3 has 15 amino acids. For the CDR3, the DNA is TGTGCCAGCAACTTCGGGACAGGGGGCGCCTACGAGCAGTTCTTC. It encodes CASNFGTGGAYEQFF.

The gene calls are TRBV5-5 and TRBJ2-1; D ambiguous. Trimming pared 9 bases from V and 8 bases from J, leaving 21 bases between. This CDR3 contains 14 residues. The V gene's germline CDR1 is SGHKS and CDR2 YYEKEE (reference sequence). The CDR3 DNA reads TGTGCCAACAGAACGTCGATGGACCGCTATGAGCAGTTCTTC. Protein: CANRTSMDRYEQFF.

This clonotype showed up just a few times. The junction differs from germline at one of its ends, possibly a read error. V usage is TRBV11-3 and J usage is TRBJ2-7; weak D call: TRBD1 (5 bases). The CDR3 totals 12 residues. In germline, CDR1 is SGHNT, CDR2 YENEEA. The CDR3 DNA reads as TGTGCTAGCAGCTTGGACATCTACGAGCAGTACTTC. This codes for CASSLDIYEQYF.

Turning to this clonotype: Without the conserved terminal phenylalanine or tryptophan, this CDR3 likely stems from a read error. The rearrangement links TRBV6-1 to TRBJ2-3, with 10 nucleotides matching TRBD2. The CDR3 runs 15 residues. Germline V gene lookup returns CDR1 MNHNS and CDR2 SASEGT. The DNA of the CDR3 is TGTGCCCTCTCGGCGGTAGCGGGGGGATCAGATACACAGTATTAT. Translating gives CALSAVAGGSDTQYY.

As regards this clonotype: Relative to the germline gene, one junction end is altered; a read error may explain this. The rearrangement joins TRBV30 to TRBJ1-1; 8 bases agree with TRBD1. The CDR3 is 14 amino acids. Germline CDR1 and CDR2: GTSNPN and SVGIG (reference sequence). Here the CDR3 DNA reads TGTGCCTGGCGTGTTTCAGGGGGCCTCACTGAAGCTTTCTTT. Amino acids: CAWRVSGGLTEAFF.

V gene TRBV6-1 combines with J gene TRBJ1-1, with TRBD1 identical over 8 bases. This CDR3 has 14 residues. Trimming removed 5 bases from V and 10 bases from J; junction bases left unmatched: 12. Germline assignment: CDR1 MNHNS and CDR2 SASEGT. CDR3 DNA sequence: TGTGCCAGCAGTAAAGACAGGGGCGACATTGTAGCTTTCTTT. As protein: CASSKDRGDIVAFF.

Comment on this clonotype: It may be a read error: a sequence one base away is much more abundant. The chain recombines TRBV11-2 with TRBJ2-7; a possible D gene is TRBD1 (8 bases). This CDR3 contains 15 residues. Germline V gene data show CDR1 as SGHAT and CDR2 as FQNNGV. The CDR3 reads CACSLLSQGGIEQYF. The CDR3 nucleotides read TGTGCCTGCAGCTTATTATCACAGGGGGGGATCGAGCAGTACTTC.